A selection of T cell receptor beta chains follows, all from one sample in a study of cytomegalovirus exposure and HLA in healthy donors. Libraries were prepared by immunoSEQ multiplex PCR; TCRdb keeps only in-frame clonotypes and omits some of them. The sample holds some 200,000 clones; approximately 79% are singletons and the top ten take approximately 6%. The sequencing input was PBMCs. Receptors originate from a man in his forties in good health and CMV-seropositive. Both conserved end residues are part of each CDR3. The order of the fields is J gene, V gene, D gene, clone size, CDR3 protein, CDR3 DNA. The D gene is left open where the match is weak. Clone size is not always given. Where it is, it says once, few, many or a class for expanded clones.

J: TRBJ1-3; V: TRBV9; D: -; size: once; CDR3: CASSVDGATWGNTIYF; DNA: TGTGCCAGCAGCGTAGATGGGGCCACTTGGGGAAACACCATATATTTT
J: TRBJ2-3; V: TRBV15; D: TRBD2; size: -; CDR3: CATSRGYSGDTDTQYF; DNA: TGTGCCACCAGCAGAGGATATAGCGGGGACACAGATACGCAGTATTTT
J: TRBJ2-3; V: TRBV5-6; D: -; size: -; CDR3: CASSLSGSDTQYF; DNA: TGTGCCAGCAGCTTGTCAGGGTCAGATACGCAGTATTTT
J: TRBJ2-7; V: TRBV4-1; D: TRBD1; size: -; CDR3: CASSHGAGTGIYEQYF; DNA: TGCGCCAGCAGCCATGGGGCCGGGACAGGGATCTACGAGCAGTACTTC
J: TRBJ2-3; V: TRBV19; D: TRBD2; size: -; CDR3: CASGLAGGQGDTQYF; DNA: TGTGCCAGTGGACTAGCGGGGGGGCAGGGAGATACGCAGTATTTT
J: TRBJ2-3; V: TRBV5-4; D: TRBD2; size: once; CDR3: CASSFQGGGTDTQYF; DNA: TGTGCCAGCAGCTTCCAGGGAGGGGGCACAGATACGCAGTATTTT
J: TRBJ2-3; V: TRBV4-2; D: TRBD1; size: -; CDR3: CASSQTATRGLTDTQYF; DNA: TGTGCCAGCAGCCAAACTGCTACCAGGGGGCTGACAGATACGCAGTATTTT
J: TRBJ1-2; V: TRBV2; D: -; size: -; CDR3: CASSAVINYGYTF; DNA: TGTGCCAGCAGTGCGGTAATTAACTATGGCTACACCTTC
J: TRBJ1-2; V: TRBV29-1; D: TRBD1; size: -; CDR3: CSVAPGQHTNYGYTF; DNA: TGCAGCGTCGCCCCGGGACAGCATACTAACTATGGCTACACCTTC
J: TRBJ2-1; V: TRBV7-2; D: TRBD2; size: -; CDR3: CASSLSSGSYNEQFF; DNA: TGTGCCAGCAGCCTTTCTAGCGGCTCCTACAATGAGCAGTTCTTC
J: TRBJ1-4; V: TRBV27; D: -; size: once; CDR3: CASSDTQGLGPGKLFF; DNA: TGTGCCAGCAGTGATACCCAGGGGCTGGGCCCGGGAAAACTGTTTTTT
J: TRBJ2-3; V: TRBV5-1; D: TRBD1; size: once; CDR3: CASSGRTGQRRTDTQYF; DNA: TGCGCCAGCAGCGGGAGGACAGGGCAAAGGAGAACAGATACGCAGTATTTT
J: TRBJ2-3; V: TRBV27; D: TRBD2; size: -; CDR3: CASSLLGGGITDTQYF; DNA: TGTGCCAGCAGTTTATTAGGCGGGGGGATCACAGATACGCAGTATTTT
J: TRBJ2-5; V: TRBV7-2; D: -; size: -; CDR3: CASSLAQGQKTQYF; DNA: TGTGCCAGCAGCTTAGCACAGGGCCAGAAGACCCAGTACTTC
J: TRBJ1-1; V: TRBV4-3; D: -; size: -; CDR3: CASSEGIYGATEAFF; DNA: TGCGCCAGCAGCGAAGGGATCTATGGGGCAACTGAAGCTTTCTTT
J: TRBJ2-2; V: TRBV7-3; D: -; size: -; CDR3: CASSSATNTGELFF; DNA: TGTGCCAGCAGCTCAGCGACGAACACCGGGGAGCTGTTTTTT
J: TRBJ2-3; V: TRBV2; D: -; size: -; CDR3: CASSGSRSTDTQYF; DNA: TGTGCCAGCAGTGGCTCGCGGAGCACAGATACGCAGTATTTT
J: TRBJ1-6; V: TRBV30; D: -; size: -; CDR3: CAWRLNRQGNSPLHF; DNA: TGTGCCTGGAGACTAAACCGGCAGGGCAATTCACCCCTCCACTTT
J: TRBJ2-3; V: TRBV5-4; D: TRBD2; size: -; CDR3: CASSVPGLAVTDTQYF; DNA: TGTGCCAGCAGCGTCCCGGGACTAGCGGTAACAGATACGCAGTATTTT
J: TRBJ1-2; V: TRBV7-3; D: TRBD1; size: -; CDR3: CASSLARQGRLHGYTF; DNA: TGTGCCAGCAGCTTAGCTCGACAGGGGCGCTTACATGGCTACACCTTC
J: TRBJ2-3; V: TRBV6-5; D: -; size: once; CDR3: CASSSRLDTQYF; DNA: TGTGCCAGCAGTTCCAGATTAGATACGCAGTATTTT
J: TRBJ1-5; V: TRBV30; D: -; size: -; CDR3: CAWSSGSLNQPQHF; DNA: TGTGCCTGGAGTTCGGGGAGCCTAAATCAGCCCCAGCATTTT
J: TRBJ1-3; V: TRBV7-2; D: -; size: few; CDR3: CASSLEHRNTIYF; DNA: TGTGCCAGCAGCTTAGAACATAGAAACACCATATATTTT
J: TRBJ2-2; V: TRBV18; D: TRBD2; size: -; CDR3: CASSPTRTSGGPLGGELFF; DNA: TGTGCCAGCTCACCAACCAGAACTAGCGGGGGGCCCCTCGGCGGGGAGCTGTTTTTT
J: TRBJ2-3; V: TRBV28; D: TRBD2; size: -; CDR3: CASRLAGDSTDTQYF; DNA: TGTGCCAGCAGACTAGCGGGGGACAGCACAGATACGCAGTATTTT
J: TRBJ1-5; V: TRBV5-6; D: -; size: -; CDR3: CASSLGPSDQPQHF; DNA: TGTGCCAGCAGCTTAGGTCCCAGCGATCAGCCCCAGCATTTT
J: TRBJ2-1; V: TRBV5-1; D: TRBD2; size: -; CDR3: CASSLLWTSGYNEQFF; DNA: TGCGCCAGCAGCTTGCTGTGGACTAGCGGGTACAATGAGCAGTTCTTC
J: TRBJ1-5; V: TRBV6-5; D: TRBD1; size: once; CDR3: CASSYRQGAHQPQHF; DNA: TGTGCCAGCAGTTATCGACAGGGGGCGCATCAGCCCCAGCATTTT
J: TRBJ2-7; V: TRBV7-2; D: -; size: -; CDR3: CASSLTTYEQYF; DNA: TGTGCCAGCAGCTTGACAACCTACGAGCAGTACTTC